In this sample, the clone carrying this TCR beta chain turned up many times. Its antigen is currently unknown. Germline V gives CDR1 MNHEY, CDR2 SVGAGI. This CDR3 contains 12 residues. V was clipped by 0 bases and J by 9 bases, with 8 bases between them. The sample's time point: newly diagnosed GD, antithyroid drugs for less than 3 months. Extracted PBMC RNA gave rise to the TCR library. The diagnosis of Graves' disease used American Thyroid Association guidelines. The sample belongs to a study of regulatory T cells in long-lasting Graves disease. Findings and limits, study-wide: Lower TCR diversity was seen in persistent Graves' patients than in newly diagnosed ones. Favoring TRBV28, TRBJ1-2 and TRBJ2-5 was a feature seen in persistent disease. Small numbers of samples may have cut accuracy.

For TCR beta, libraries came from iRepertoire HTBI primers and Arm-PCR of CDR3 regions. One entry per CDR3 protein, called by TCRdb with MiXCR from the multiplex PCR reads. The repertoire consists of 250,000 to 400,000 distinct CDR3 sequences, with approximately 20% occurring once and the leading ten covering around 37%. Here the sequenced sample was peripheral blood mononuclear cells (PBMCs), taken at new diagnosis, from a patient treated with antithyroid drugs. This receptor was obtained from a female donor with Graves disease. The chain employs TRBV6-5 and TRBJ1-2; D is unclear. CDR3 in amino acids: CASSYSDRRYTF. In DNA, the CDR3 is TGTGCCAGCAGTTACTCTGATCGTCGCTACACCTTC.